Sequencing of this T cell receptor (beta chain) was carried out in a study of blood T cells in healthy people across ages. About the research overall: The template switching approach captured approximately one barcoded beta molecule for every two T cells. Study findings and constraints: Estimated diversity across one million T cells was deemed an underestimate.

This clonotype was seen repeatedly, ten times or more. Its antigen is unknown. Each donor gave about 9.3 milliliters of peripheral blood. With a J-beta primer mix and a sample-barcoded 5' primer, a second PCR ran 7 to 11 cycles. Researchers report that a template-switch adaptor with 12 random nucleotides tagged each cDNA molecule. TCRdb independently ran MiXCR on the 5' RACE reads; one entry per CDR3 protein. The sample contains under 950,000 distinct CDR3 sequences, about a fifth of which appear only once. The material sequenced was blood. The origin of this receptor is a man between 70 and 80 years old in good health.

CDR3 bases: TGCGCCAGCAGCCCTCGGGACAGGGGAATCACCGGGGAGCTGTTTTTT. Its translation: CASSPRDRGITGELFF. The rearrangement joins TRBV5-1 to TRBJ2-2, with 10 bases that match TRBD1. Germline V gives CDR1 SGHRS, CDR2 YFSETQ. The CDR3 contains 16 residues. Trimming took 4 bases from V and 4 from J; bases not matched to a gene: 7. The full variable domain, in which reference TRBV5-1 and TRBJ2-2 provide the parts outside the CDR3, is KAGVTQTPRYLIKTRGQQVTLSCSPISGHRSVSWYQQTPGQGLQFLFEYFSETQRNKGNFPGRFSGRQFSNSRSEMNVSTLELGDSALYLCASSPRDRGITGELFFGEGSRLTVL.